Below are 15 T cell receptor beta chains sequenced from a single sample in a study of post-analysis software for immune sequencing data. General study points: There were a handful of TRBV segments more frequent in patients than controls, and TRBV5-6, TRBV5-1 and TRBV20-1 were among them.

Incorporated into the TCR beta cDNA libraries were unique molecular identifiers, which served to reduce PCR and sequencing biases. TCRdb re-called the PCR reads through MiXCR, storing one row per CDR3 protein. The profile shows roughly 400,000 distinct CDR3 sequences, roughly 38% of them singletons. Antigens of these TCRs are unknown. The material sequenced was blood. Every receptor here comes from a girl aged 2-10 years with multiple sclerosis.

J is TRBJ2-5 and V is TRBV12-3 or TRBV12-4; TRBD2 matches 13 bases. V dropped 2 bases and J dropped 9; count of bases not matched to a gene: 9. The CDR3 covers 16 residues. CDR3 sequence reads: CASSLRGTSGNRPQYF. The CDR3 region has the DNA TGTGCCAGCAGTTTACGTGGGACTAGCGGGAATCGGCCCCAGTACTTC.

Only a few counts were recorded for this clonotype. The chain employs TRBV5-8 and TRBJ2-3; TRBD1 matches at 11 bases. After removal of 0 bases from V and 2 bases from J, the junction contained 5 bases not matched to a gene. This CDR3 has 17 amino acids. The germline CDR1 and CDR2 sequences are SGHTS and YDEGEE. In DNA, the CDR3 is TGTGCCAGCAGCTTGGATATGGGACAGGGGGACACAGATACGCAGTATTTT. Amino acids: CASSLDMGQGDTDTQYF.

The sample holds a few counts of this clonotype. The CDR3 protein is CASSQVRSAGRSPLHF. CDR3 DNA sequence: TGTGCCAGCAGCCAAGTGCGATCGGCAGGAAGATCACCCCTCCACTTT. The rearrangement joins TRBV3-1 to TRBJ1-6, with D unclear. V lost 1 base and J 10 bases, leaving 17 bases between the germline ends. CDR3 length: 16 residues. Germline V gives CDR1 LGHDT, CDR2 YNNKEL (reference sequence).

V gene TRBV7-3 combines with J gene TRBJ2-3, with D hard to call. Looked up from germline, CDR1 is SGHTA and CDR2 is FQGTGA. The CDR3 totals 18 residues. V was trimmed by 1 base and J by 1 base, leaving 18 bases between them. The CDR3 region is CASSLIPLGFDGTDTQYF. Written as DNA, the CDR3 is TGTGCCAGCAGCTTAATCCCATTAGGTTTTGACGGCACAGATACGCAGTATTTT.

This chain connects TRBV5-1 to TRBJ2-1, with TRBD2 matching over 8 bases. J was trimmed by 8 bases and V by 4 bases; bases with no gene match: 5. Per germline, CDR1 SGHRS and CDR2 YFSETQ. The CDR3 loop spans 13 amino acids. CDR3 protein: CASSPLGGDEQFF. DNA of the CDR3: TGCGCCAGCAGCCCCCTCGGGGGGGATGAGCAGTTCTTC.

The chain employs TRBV4-3 and TRBJ2-4; 11 bases match TRBD2. With the DNA end fitting TRBJ2-7 better, the J assignment may be wrong. This CDR3 is built from 20 residues. The V gene's germline CDR1 is LGHNA and CDR2 YSLEER. The CDR3 DNA reads TGCGCCAGCAGCCAAGTCTTCGCTAGCGGGAGGCCGCAGGGGAGTAACGAGCAGTACTTC. Its translation is CASSQVFASGRPQGSNEQYF.

This sequence joins TRBV5-1 and TRBJ2-1; 7 bases agree with TRBD1. The CDR3 runs to 15 residues. V dropped 2 bases and J dropped 5; count of bases not matched to a gene: 7. CDR1 SGHRS and CDR2 YFSETQ come from the germline V gene. This chain's CDR3 is CASSFTGAWDNEQFF. CDR3 in DNA: TGCGCCAGCAGCTTCACAGGGGCTTGGGACAATGAGCAGTTCTTC. Using reference TRBV5-1 and TRBJ2-1 for the parts outside the CDR3, the full variable domain is KAGVTQTPRYLIKTRGQQVTLSCSPISGHRSVSWYQQTPGQGLQFLFEYFSETQRNKGNFPGRFSGRQFSNSRSEMNVSTLELGDSALYLCASSFTGAWDNEQFFGPGTRLTVL.

The chain employs TRBV6-1 and TRBJ2-5; the D is unclear. V lost 2 bases and J lost 2, with 9 bases in between. Germline loops: CDR1 MNHNS, CDR2 SASEGT. CDR3 length equals 14 residues. The DNA of the CDR3 is TGTGCCAGCAGTGAACTGCCAGGACAAGAGACCCAGTACTTC. It translates to CASSELPGQETQYF.

The V call is TRBV29-1, the J call TRBJ2-7; a possible D gene is TRBD2 (6 bases). The V gene lost 7 bases and the J gene lost 1 base, with 20 bases spanning the gap. CDR3 length: 15 residues. The germline gives CDR1 SQVTM, CDR2 ANQGSEA. CDR3 coding DNA: TGCAGCGCCGCGCACCGCGGGACGGGTTCCTACGAGCAGTACTTC. Protein: CSAAHRGTGSYEQYF.

With regard to this clonotype: A much larger clone lies one base from this, so it may be a read error. The chain joins TRBV5-1 to TRBJ2-2, with D perhaps TRBD1 (6 bases). The length of the CDR3 is 15 residues. Germline assignment: CDR1 SGHRS and CDR2 YFSETQ. The CDR3 DNA reads TGCGCCAGCAGTTCACGGACATGGGACACCGGGGAGCGGTTTTTT. The encoded protein is CASSSRTWDTGERFF.

The chain employs TRBV7-2 and TRBJ2-2; unclear D gene. V lost 5 bases and J 3 bases, leaving 16 bases between the germline ends. Germline V gene lookup returns CDR1 SGHTA and CDR2 FQGNSA. The CDR3 is 16 residues long. The CDR3 region has the DNA TGTGCCAGCAGCCCCGATAGCTCTTGGGACACCGGGGAGCTGTTTTTT. Translation: CASSPDSSWDTGELFF.

This clonotype occurred a few times. CDR3 sequence reads: CASSFSLDRNYGYTF. The DNA of the CDR3 is TGCGCCAGCAGCTTCTCGCTCGACAGGAACTATGGCTACACCTTC. The chain couples TRBV5-1 to TRBJ1-2; TRBD1 is a possible D gene (6 bases). This CDR3 spans 15 amino acids. The V and J ends lost 2 bases and 2 bases respectively, with 13 bases between them. Germline CDR1 reads SGHRS; CDR2 reads YFSETQ.

The gene calls are TRBV27 and TRBJ2-1; 10 bases map to TRBD2. CDR1 and CDR2 from the germline V gene are MNHEY and SMNVEV (reference sequence). The V segment lost 3 bases and the J segment 0 bases; nucleotides outside the gene matches: 5. The CDR3 length is 17 residues. CDR3 residues: CASSFYASGSSYNEQFF. Written as DNA, the CDR3 is TGTGCCAGCAGTTTTTATGCTAGCGGGAGCTCCTACAATGAGCAGTTCTTC.

Worth noting for this clonotype: At one boundary the junction diverges from the germline segment, which might be a read error. The J gene is TRBJ2-5, the V gene TRBV7-3; the match to TRBD2 covers 9 bases. The germline CDR1 and CDR2 sequences are SGHTA and FQGTGA. This CDR3 contains 16 residues. CDR3 in DNA: TGCGCCAGCAGCTCATATAGCGGGGGCCTTTCCTACGGGCAGTACTTC. Amino acid sequence: CASSSYSGGLSYGQYF. Full variable domain (rest looked up from reference TRBV7-3 and TRBJ2-5): GAGVSQTPSNKVTEKGKYVELRCDPISGHTALYWYRQSLGQGPEFLIYFQGTGAADDSGLPNDRFFAVRPEGSVSTLKIQRTERGDSAVYLCASSSYSGGLSYGQYFGPGTRLLVL.

The chain couples TRBV7-8 to TRBJ2-7; D might be TRBD1 (5 bases). The J call is in doubt because the DNA end fits TRBJ2-5 better. This CDR3 comprises 15 residues. In germline, CDR1 is SGHVS, CDR2 FQNEAQ. The CDR3 reads CASSLETEEKETQYF. The CDR3 DNA is TGTGCCAGCAGCTTAGAGACAGAGGAGAAAGAGACCCAGTACTTC.